Presented here are 21 T cell receptor beta chains from one specimen sequenced in a study of T cell clones after liver transplantation. TCRdb's copy holds only in-frame clones and misses some; the assay was immunoSEQ multiplex PCR. The data hold 70,000 to 80,000 clones, with 90% observed a single time. The sequenced sample was CD4+ T cells from blood, obtained before liver transplant. The receptor source for this set is a human donor who received a liver transplant.

The chain couples TRBV28 to TRBJ1-5; 8 bases are a match to TRBD1. Germline-derived CDR1 and CDR2 are MDHEN and SYDVKM. Losses at the gene ends were 5 bases for V and 2 bases for J; bases not matched to a gene: 8. The CDR3 sequence is 16 residues long. The CDR3: CASSHRLTGGNQPQHF. The CDR3 DNA follows: TGTGCCAGCAGTCATCGCCTGACAGGGGGCAATCAGCCCCAGCATTTT.

The chain carries TRBV2 and TRBJ2-7, with TRBD2 matching 10 bases. V lost 5 bases, J lost 7 bases, and 8 bases stayed unmatched. This CDR3 is 14 amino acids long. Germline V gene data show CDR1 as SNHLY and CDR2 as FYNNEI. CDR3 in DNA: TGTGCCAGCAGTTTACTAGCGGGGACGGTGGAGCAGTACTTC. It codes for CASSLLAGTVEQYF. Drawing the rest from reference TRBV2 and TRBJ2-7, the complete variable domain is EPEVTQTPSHQVTQMGQEVILRCVPISNHLYFYWYRQILGQKVEFLVSFYNNEISEKSEIFDDQFSVERPDGSNFTLKIRSTKLEDSAMYFCASSLLAGTVEQYFGPGTRLTVT.

The chain links TRBV9 to TRBJ2-5; 7 nucleotides align to TRBD1. The CDR3 runs 15 residues. The V gene end was trimmed by 3 bases and the J gene end by 4 bases; junction bases not matched to a gene: 9. The germline V gene encodes CDR1 SGDLS and CDR2 YYNGEE. CDR3 sequence reads: CASSDGTATVETQYF. CDR3 in DNA: TGTGCCAGCAGCGACGGGACAGCCACCGTAGAGACCCAGTACTTC.

The rearrangement joins TRBV10-3 to TRBJ2-7, with D maybe TRBD2 (6 bases). The V end was cut by 6 bases, the J end by 0 bases, with 15 bases between. CDR1 is ENHRY and CDR2 is SYGVKD in the germline V gene. The CDR3 runs 15 residues. The CDR3 DNA reads TGTGCCATCAGCGTCCGGGACGGGAGCTCCTACGAGCAGTACTTC. Amino acids: CAISVRDGSSYEQYF.

V and J are TRBV18 and TRBJ2-2; a weak D match, TRBD1 (5 bases). V dropped 1 base and J dropped 5 bases, with 14 bases sitting between them. The germline V gene has CDR1 KGHSH and CDR2 LQKENI. This CDR3 is built from 16 residues. DNA for the CDR3: TGTGCCAGCTCACCACGGGCAGGGCCTAAAACCGGGGAGCTGTTTTTT. Translation gives CASSPRAGPKTGELFF.

CDR3 nucleotide sequence: TGCAGCGTTGGGAATCGGGGCGCCTACGAGCAGTACTTC. Protein product: CSVGNRGAYEQYF. The chain has TRBV29-1 and TRBJ2-7; D could derive from TRBD1 or TRBD2 (5 bases each). This CDR3 contains 13 residues. Trimming left V 4 bases short and J 2 bases short, with 12 bases between. CDR1 is SQVTM, CDR2 ANQGSEA, per germline.

The chain has TRBV10-3 and TRBJ2-5, with D tentatively TRBD2 (6 bases). V lost 2 bases and J lost 1, with 11 bases in between. CDR1 ENHRY and CDR2 SYGVKD come from the germline V gene. This CDR3 is 15 amino acids long. The CDR3 region has the DNA TGTGCCATCAGTGAGATAGGAGGGACCCAAGAGACCCAGTACTTC. Amino acids: CAISEIGGTQETQYF.

The chain uses TRBV25-1 and TRBJ2-5, with 7 bases that match TRBD2. V gave up 3 bases and J gave up 7 bases; unmatched junction bases: 8. The CDR3 has 14 amino acids. Germline CDR1 and CDR2: MGHDK and SYGVNS. In DNA form, the CDR3 reads TGTGCCAGCAGTGATAGCGGGCGCGCAGGGACCCAGTACTTC. Encoded protein: CASSDSGRAGTQYF.

The chain joins TRBV7-2 to TRBJ1-2, with 8 bases identical to TRBD1. Germline CDR1 is SGHTA and CDR2 is FQGNSA. This CDR3 is 14 amino acids long. After removal of 4 bases from V and 5 bases from J, the junction contained 6 bases not matched to a gene. CDR3 protein: CASSSGQGRYGYTF. The CDR3 region has the DNA TGTGCCAGCAGCTCAGGACAGGGTCGGTATGGCTACACCTTC.

The genes are TRBV7-9 and TRBJ2-7; 12 positions agree with TRBD2. Losses at the gene ends were 6 bases for V and 0 bases for J; bases not matched to a gene: 3. CDR3 size: 15 residues. Germline V lookup: CDR1 SEHNR, CDR2 FQNEAQ (reference sequence). CDR3 coding DNA: TGTGCCAGCAGTTGGACTAGCGGGGCCTCCTACGAGCAGTACTTC. This codes for CASSWTSGASYEQYF.

The chain has TRBV19 and TRBJ2-3; D perhaps matches TRBD1 (6 bases). Germline CDR1 reads LNHDA; CDR2 reads SQIVND (reference sequence). The CDR3 consists of 16 residues. Trimming removed 2 bases at V and 2 bases at J, with 14 bases between. This CDR3 reads CASSIRSGATTDTQYF. The CDR3 DNA follows: TGTGCCAGTAGTATAAGGTCAGGGGCGACCACAGATACGCAGTATTTT.

This chain links TRBV6-1 with TRBJ1-1, with D possibly matching TRBD1 (6 bases). In germline, CDR1 is MNHNS, CDR2 SASEGT. The CDR3 consists of 14 residues. V was pared by 5 bases and J by 5 bases, with 15 bases between. CDR3 amino acids: CASSPHPQGTEAFF. The DNA of the CDR3 is TGTGCCAGCAGTCCCCACCCACAGGGTACTGAAGCTTTCTTT.

The CDR3 nucleotides read TGTGCCATCAGTGAGTCCATCGACAAAACCTACGAGCAGTACTTC. The encoded protein is CAISESIDKTYEQYF. V and J are TRBV10-3 and TRBJ2-7, with no clear D. V gave up 0 bases and J gave up 2 bases, with 11 bases separating them. This CDR3 spans 15 amino acids. The germline gives CDR1 ENHRY, CDR2 SYGVKD.

This chain links TRBV2 with TRBJ2-2, with a weak D call TRBD2 (5 bases). The CDR3 totals 15 residues. In germline, CDR1 is SNHLY, CDR2 FYNNEI. V gave up 11 bases and J gave up 4 bases, with 20 bases separating them. CDR3 DNA sequence: TGTGCCCTAAGAGACGTCCGTCGGGGCACCGGGGAGCTGTTTTTT. Translated: CALRDVRRGTGELFF.

The chain joins TRBV11-3 to TRBJ2-5; 7 bases fit TRBD2. V dropped 7 bases and J dropped 2; count of bases not matched to a gene: 7. This CDR3 is built from 14 residues. Germline V gene data show CDR1 as SGHNT and CDR2 as YENEEA. The CDR3 DNA follows: TGTGCCAGCACCCCGGGGGGTTTACAAGAGACCCAGTACTTC. Translation: CASTPGGLQETQYF.

This rearrangement joins TRBV13 to TRBJ2-7; D possibly corresponds to TRBD1 (5 bases). The CDR3 contains 15 residues. The germline CDR1 and CDR2 sequences are PRHDT and FYEKMQ (reference sequence). Deletions cut 3 bases from V and 3 bases from J, with 15 bases between. The CDR3, as DNA: TGTGCCAGCAGCTTGGAAGGACAAGATATCTACGAGCAGTACTTC. Its translation: CASSLEGQDIYEQYF. The full variable domain, with the rest looked up from reference TRBV13 and TRBJ2-7, is AAGVIQSPRHLIKEKRETATLKCYPIPRHDTVYWYQQGPGQDPQFLISFYEKMQSDKGSIPDRFSAQQFSDYHSELNMSSLELGDSALYFCASSLEGQDIYEQYFGPGTRLTVT.

The chain links TRBV6-5 to TRBJ1-1, with a weak D call TRBD1 (5 bases). The CDR3 extends over 14 amino acids. The germline V and J ends were trimmed by 2 bases and 5 bases, with 12 bases remaining between them. CDR1 MNHEY and CDR2 SVGAGI come from the germline V gene. The CDR3 nucleotides read TGTGCCAGCAGTTACCGGACCGGGGGGACTGAAGCTTTCTTT. It encodes CASSYRTGGTEAFF.

The V gene is TRBV5-5, the J gene TRBJ1-1; D remains ambiguous. V was pared by 3 bases and J by 4 bases, with 10 bases between. CDR3 length: 13 residues. Germline V gives CDR1 SGHKS, CDR2 YYEKEE (reference sequence). The DNA of the CDR3 is TGTGCCAGCAGCTCCCTGGTGGGCACTGAAGCTTTCTTT. Translation gives CASSSLVGTEAFF.

In regard to this clone: The same CDR3 can be traced to other DNA sequences in this sample. The chain combines TRBV5-4 with TRBJ2-5, with 7 bases fitting TRBD2. The CDR3 extends over 14 amino acids. CDR1 is SGHNT, CDR2 YYREEE, per germline (reference sequence). With V trimmed by 2 bases and J by 2 bases, 3 bases remained unmatched. CDR3 residues: CASSFRSGQETQYF. CDR3 nucleotide sequence: TGTGCCAGCAGCTTTCGTAGCGGGCAAGAGACCCAGTACTTC. Using reference TRBV5-4 and TRBJ2-5 for the parts outside the CDR3, the full variable domain is ETGVTQSPTHLIKTRGQQVTLRCSSQSGHNTVSWYQQALGQGPQFIFQYYREEENGRGNFPPRFSGLQFPNYSSELNVNALELDDSALYLCASSFRSGQETQYFGPGTRLLVL.

The chain is built from TRBV12-5 and TRBJ2-3; 12 positions agree with TRBD2. The CDR3 is 21 residues long. V trimming: 1 base; J trimming: 0 bases; junction bases outside the gene matches: 14. The V gene's germline CDR1 is LGHNT and CDR2 FRNRAP. In DNA form, the CDR3 reads TGTGCTAGTGGTTTGGACAGTAGAGGACTAGCGGGGACCTCGAGCACAGATACGCAGTATTTT. It encodes CASGLDSRGLAGTSSTDTQYF.

The chain uses TRBV7-7 and TRBJ2-5; tentatively, D is TRBD2 (6 bases). The CDR3 totals 14 residues. Germline CDR1 and CDR2: SSHAT and FNYEAQ (reference sequence). V was pared by 4 bases and J by 2 bases, with 11 bases between. DNA of the CDR3: TGTGCCAGCAGCTACACGGCGGGACAAGAGACCCAGTACTTC. Translated: CASSYTAGQETQYF.